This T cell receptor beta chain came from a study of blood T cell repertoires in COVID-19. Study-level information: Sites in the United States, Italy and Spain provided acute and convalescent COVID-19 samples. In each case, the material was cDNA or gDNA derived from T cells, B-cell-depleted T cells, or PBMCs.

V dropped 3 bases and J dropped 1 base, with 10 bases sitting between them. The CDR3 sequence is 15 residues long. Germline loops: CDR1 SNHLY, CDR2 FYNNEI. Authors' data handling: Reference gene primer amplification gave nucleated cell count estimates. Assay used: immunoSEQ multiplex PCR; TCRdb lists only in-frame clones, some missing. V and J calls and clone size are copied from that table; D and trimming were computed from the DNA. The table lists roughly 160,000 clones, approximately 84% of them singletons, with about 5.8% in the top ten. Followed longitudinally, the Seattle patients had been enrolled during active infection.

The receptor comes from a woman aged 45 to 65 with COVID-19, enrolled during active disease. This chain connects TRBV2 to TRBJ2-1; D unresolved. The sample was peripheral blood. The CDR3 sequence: CASSERPDSYNEQFF. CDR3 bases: TGTGCCAGCAGTGAGCGGCCAGATTCCTACAATGAGCAGTTCTTC.